This is a list of T cell receptor beta chains from one sample in a study of T and B cells in COVID-19 patients. TCRdb recomputed calls from the multiplex PCR reads with MiXCR, one row per CDR3 protein. Of thousands of distinct CDR3 sequences in the sample, roughly 30% were seen once. Sequencing input: blood. The receptor source for this set is a human donor with active COVID-19. The CDR3 runs from the conserved cysteine through the conserved F or W. D genes are given only for firm matches. Clone size is stated in some rows and not others, as once, few, many or a class when expanded.

v_gene: TRBV5-1; d_gene: .; len: 13; abundance: few; j_gene: TRBJ1-6; CDR3aa: CASSTGQSSPLHF; CDR3nt: TGCGCCAGCAGCACAGGACAGTCTTCACCCCTCCACTTT
v_gene: TRBV19; d_gene: .; len: 13; abundance: .; j_gene: TRBJ1-5; CDR3aa: CASSIQSNQPQHF; CDR3nt: TGTGCCAGTAGTATACAGAGCAATCAGCCCCAGCATTTT
v_gene: TRBV4-3; d_gene: TRBD1; len: 15; abundance: once; j_gene: TRBJ1-5; CDR3aa: CASCQEAQGNQPQHF; CDR3nt: TGCGCCAGCTGCCAAGAAGCACAGGGGAATCAGCCCCAGCATTTT
v_gene: TRBV27; d_gene: .; len: 16; abundance: few; j_gene: TRBJ2-7; CDR3aa: CASSKLYGEKAYEQYF; CDR3nt: TGTGCCAGCAGCAAACTTTATGGGGAGAAGGCCTACGAGCAGTACTTC
v_gene: TRBV19; d_gene: .; len: 15; abundance: .; j_gene: TRBJ1-1; CDR3aa: CASSIGDKMNTEAFF; CDR3nt: TGTGCCAGTAGTATTGGGGACAAAATGAACACTGAAGCTTTCTTT
v_gene: TRBV7-6; d_gene: TRBD2; len: 16; abundance: .; j_gene: TRBJ2-7; CDR3aa: CASSLRGSGETYEQYF; CDR3nt: TGTGCCAGCAGCCTTCGGGGGAGCGGGGAAACCTACGAGCAGTACTTC
v_gene: TRBV11-2; d_gene: .; len: 15; abundance: .; j_gene: TRBJ2-2; CDR3aa: CASSLLSGWGGELFF; CDR3nt: TGTGCCAGCAGCTTACTTTCAGGGTGGGGCGGGGAGCTGTTTTTT
v_gene: TRBV12-3/TRBV12-4; d_gene: TRBD1; len: 16; abundance: .; j_gene: TRBJ1-2; CDR3aa: CASSLGTTGAGYGYTF; CDR3nt: TGTGCCAGCAGTTTAGGCACAACAGGGGCGGGCTATGGCTACACCTTC
v_gene: TRBV11-2; d_gene: .; len: 14; abundance: few; j_gene: TRBJ1-1; CDR3aa: CASNYMGMNTEAFF; CDR3nt: TGTGCCAGCAACTATATGGGTATGAACACTGAAGCTTTCTTT
v_gene: TRBV5-6; d_gene: .; len: 15; abundance: once; j_gene: TRBJ1-5; CDR3aa: CASRGGRAFQQPQHF; CDR3nt: TGTGCCAGTAGAGGCGGCAGGGCATTCCAGCAGCCCCAGCATTTT
v_gene: TRBV7-9; d_gene: .; len: 15; abundance: once; j_gene: TRBJ1-4; CDR3aa: CASSLERGPNEKLFF; CDR3nt: TGTGCCAGCAGCTTAGAGAGGGGACCTAATGAAAAACTGTTTTTT
v_gene: TRBV5-5; d_gene: .; len: 17; abundance: .; j_gene: TRBJ1-3; CDR3aa: CASSLAPRAGMENTIYF; CDR3nt: TGTGCCAGCAGCTTGGCCCCCAGGGCCGGAATGGAAAACACCATATATTTT
v_gene: TRBV7-6; d_gene: .; len: 13; abundance: .; j_gene: TRBJ1-5; CDR3aa: CASSLHSNQPQHF; CDR3nt: TGTGCCAGCAGCCTTCATAGCAATCAGCCCCAGCATTTT
v_gene: TRBV5-4; d_gene: .; len: 14; abundance: once; j_gene: TRBJ2-1; CDR3aa: CASSVGLEYNEQFF; CDR3nt: TGTGCCAGCAGCGTGGGACTGGAGTACAATGAGCAGTTCTTC
v_gene: TRBV27; d_gene: TRBD2; len: 15; abundance: .; j_gene: TRBJ2-5; CDR3aa: CATTRASGGRETQYF; CDR3nt: TGTGCCACGACCCGGGCTAGCGGGGGGCGGGAGACCCAGTACTTC
v_gene: TRBV12-3/TRBV12-4; d_gene: .; len: 14; abundance: few; j_gene: TRBJ2-1; CDR3aa: CASSLNPFYNEQFF; CDR3nt: TGTGCCAGCAGCTTAAACCCTTTCTACAATGAGCAGTTCTTC
v_gene: TRBV10-3; d_gene: TRBD1; len: 16; abundance: .; j_gene: TRBJ1-2; CDR3aa: CAIMGPNTGVDYGYTF; CDR3nt: TGTGCCATCATGGGGCCCAACACAGGGGTGGACTATGGCTACACCTTC
v_gene: TRBV6-5; d_gene: .; len: 16; abundance: few; j_gene: TRBJ2-6; CDR3aa: CASSPRRAVGANVLTF; CDR3nt: TGTGCCAGCAGTCCCCGGAGGGCGGTCGGGGCCAACGTCCTGACTTTC
v_gene: TRBV19; d_gene: TRBD1; len: 17; abundance: medium-sized; j_gene: TRBJ2-5; CDR3aa: CASSIGGTGLYQETQYF; CDR3nt: TGTGCCAGTAGTATCGGAGGGACAGGTTTGTACCAAGAGACCCAGTACTTC
v_gene: TRBV20-1; d_gene: .; len: 15; abundance: .; j_gene: TRBJ2-7; CDR3aa: CSARDPSAAGYEQYF; CDR3nt: TGCAGTGCTAGAGATCCGAGCGCCGCGGGCTACGAGCAGTACTTC
v_gene: TRBV5-6; d_gene: .; len: 14; abundance: .; j_gene: TRBJ1-2; CDR3aa: CASSFLEANYGYTF; CDR3nt: TGTGCCAGCAGCTTTCTGGAAGCTAACTATGGCTACACCTTC
v_gene: TRBV27; d_gene: .; len: 12; abundance: medium-sized; j_gene: TRBJ2-1; CDR3aa: CASSTPYNEQFF; CDR3nt: TGTGCCAGCAGTACCCCTTACAATGAGCAGTTCTTC
v_gene: TRBV29-1; d_gene: .; len: 11; abundance: medium-sized; j_gene: TRBJ2-5; CDR3aa: CSVDSRETQYF; CDR3nt: TGCAGCGTGGATAGTAGGGAGACCCAGTACTTC
v_gene: TRBV12-3/TRBV12-4; d_gene: .; len: 14; abundance: .; j_gene: TRBJ1-1; CDR3aa: CASSPTSENTEAFF; CDR3nt: TGTGCCAGCAGTCCCACCTCAGAGAACACTGAAGCTTTCTTT
v_gene: TRBV10-3; d_gene: .; len: 11; abundance: .; j_gene: TRBJ1-2; CDR3aa: CAISEPSARTF; CDR3nt: TGTGCCATCAGTGAGCCTTCAGCCAGAACCTTC
v_gene: TRBV7-6; d_gene: TRBD1; len: 15; abundance: few; j_gene: TRBJ1-6; CDR3aa: CASSLGTVGNSPLHF; CDR3nt: TGTGCCAGCAGCCTGGGGACAGTGGGAAATTCACCCCTCCACTTT
v_gene: TRBV27; d_gene: .; len: 15; abundance: .; j_gene: TRBJ1-6; CDR3aa: CASSLSRQYNSPLHF; CDR3nt: TGTGCCAGCAGTTTATCACGGCAGTATAATTCACCCCTCCACTTT
v_gene: TRBV7-2; d_gene: TRBD2; len: 14; abundance: .; j_gene: TRBJ2-1; CDR3aa: CATLRGGDYNEQFF; CDR3nt: TGTGCCACCCTCCGGGGGGGAGACTACAATGAGCAGTTCTTC
v_gene: TRBV29-1; d_gene: TRBD2; len: 16; abundance: medium-sized; j_gene: TRBJ2-2; CDR3aa: CSVEKSAVAGSGELFF; CDR3nt: TGCAGCGTTGAAAAGTCAGCGGTAGCGGGTTCCGGGGAGCTGTTTTTT
v_gene: TRBV4-2; d_gene: TRBD2; len: 18; abundance: .; j_gene: TRBJ2-7; CDR3aa: CASSFYPGTSGGTYEQYF; CDR3nt: TGTGCCAGCAGCTTCTACCCCGGGACTAGCGGGGGGACCTACGAGCAGTACTTC
v_gene: TRBV5-6; d_gene: .; len: 16; abundance: .; j_gene: TRBJ1-1; CDR3aa: CASSLAVQRAPTEAFF; CDR3nt: TGTGCCAGCAGCTTGGCCGTCCAGCGGGCCCCCACTGAAGCTTTCTTT
v_gene: TRBV5-4; d_gene: .; len: 14; abundance: medium-sized; j_gene: TRBJ1-2; CDR3aa: CASSSQGIENGYTF; CDR3nt: TGTGCCAGCAGTTCACAGGGAATCGAGAATGGCTACACCTTC
v_gene: TRBV6-6; d_gene: .; len: 16; abundance: .; j_gene: TRBJ1-5; CDR3aa: CASSDSSGEANQPQHF; CDR3nt: TGTGCCAGCAGTGACTCGTCAGGAGAAGCCAATCAGCCCCAGCATTTT
v_gene: TRBV6-5; d_gene: .; len: 16; abundance: medium-sized; j_gene: TRBJ2-6; CDR3aa: CASRTEAAGRANVLTF; CDR3nt: TGTGCCAGCAGGACCGAGGCAGCGGGCCGCGCCAACGTCCTGACTTTC
v_gene: TRBV6-1; d_gene: .; len: 15; abundance: .; j_gene: TRBJ1-3; CDR3aa: CASSEVTGSGNTIYF; CDR3nt: TGTGCCAGCAGTGAAGTAACAGGGTCGGGAAACACCATATATTTT
v_gene: TRBV27; d_gene: TRBD2; len: 15; abundance: .; j_gene: TRBJ2-3; CDR3aa: CASSLPSGGGDTQYF; CDR3nt: TGTGCCAGCAGTTTACCTAGCGGGGGGGGGGATACGCAGTATTTT
v_gene: TRBV29-1; d_gene: .; len: 19; abundance: medium-sized; j_gene: TRBJ1-2; CDR3aa: CSVEDLTVGGEYADYGYTF; CDR3nt: TGCAGCGTTGAAGATCTGACGGTGGGGGGAGAATACGCGGACTATGGCTACACCTTC
v_gene: TRBV6-6; d_gene: TRBD1; len: 15; abundance: few; j_gene: TRBJ1-5; CDR3aa: CASSLPTGSNQPQHF; CDR3nt: TGTGCCAGCAGCCTCCCGACAGGGTCCAATCAGCCCCAGCATTTT
v_gene: TRBV12-3/TRBV12-4; d_gene: TRBD2; len: 16; abundance: .; j_gene: TRBJ2-1; CDR3aa: CASRGASGGGRNEQFF; CDR3nt: TGTGCCAGCAGGGGGGCCTCGGGGGGGGGCCGGAATGAGCAGTTCTTC
v_gene: TRBV12-3/TRBV12-4; d_gene: .; len: 17; abundance: medium-sized; j_gene: TRBJ2-2; CDR3aa: CASSFQAGGRDTGELFF; CDR3nt: TGTGCCAGCAGTTTCCAGGCAGGGGGGAGAGACACCGGGGAGCTGTTTTTT
v_gene: TRBV12-3/TRBV12-4; d_gene: .; len: 13; abundance: few; j_gene: TRBJ1-2; CDR3aa: CASSFGRVYGYTF; CDR3nt: TGTGCCAGCAGTTTTGGCAGGGTCTATGGCTACACCTTC
v_gene: TRBV13; d_gene: .; len: 20; abundance: medium-sized; j_gene: TRBJ1-6; CDR3aa: CASSLVKGSGTDSYNSPLHF; CDR3nt: TGTGCCAGCAGCTTAGTTAAAGGGTCAGGGACGGACTCCTATAATTCACCCCTCCACTTT
v_gene: TRBV20-1; d_gene: TRBD1; len: 16; abundance: .; j_gene: TRBJ2-1; CDR3aa: CSARSSWTGLHNEQFF; CDR3nt: TGCAGTGCTAGATCCTCCTGGACAGGGCTCCACAATGAGCAGTTCTTC
v_gene: TRBV20-1; d_gene: .; len: 10; abundance: .; j_gene: TRBJ2-5; CDR3aa: CSAGEETQYF; CDR3nt: TGCAGTGCTGGTGAAGAGACCCAGTACTTC
v_gene: TRBV19; d_gene: TRBD2; len: 16; abundance: once; j_gene: TRBJ2-3; CDR3aa: CASSIDSGGNTDTQYF; CDR3nt: TGTGCCAGTAGTATAGACAGCGGGGGGAACACAGATACGCAGTATTTT
v_gene: TRBV14; d_gene: TRBD1; len: 15; abundance: few; j_gene: TRBJ1-4; CDR3aa: CASSPRTGEMEKLFF; CDR3nt: TGTGCCAGCAGCCCTCGGACAGGGGAGATGGAAAAACTGTTTTTT